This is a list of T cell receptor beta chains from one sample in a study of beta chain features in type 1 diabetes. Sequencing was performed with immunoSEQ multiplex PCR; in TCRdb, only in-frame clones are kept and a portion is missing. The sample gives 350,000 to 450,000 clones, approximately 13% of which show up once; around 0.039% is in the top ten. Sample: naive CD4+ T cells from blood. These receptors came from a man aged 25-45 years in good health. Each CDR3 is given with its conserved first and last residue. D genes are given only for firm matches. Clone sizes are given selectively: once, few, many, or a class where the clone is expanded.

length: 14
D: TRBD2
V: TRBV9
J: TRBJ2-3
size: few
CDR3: CASSSRTSADTQYF
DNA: TGTGCCAGCAGCTCTCGGACTAGCGCAGATACGCAGTATTTT

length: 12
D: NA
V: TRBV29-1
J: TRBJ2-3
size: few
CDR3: CSVGSFTDTQYF
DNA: TGCAGCGTTGGGAGTTTCACAGATACGCAGTATTTT

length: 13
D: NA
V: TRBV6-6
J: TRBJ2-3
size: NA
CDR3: CASSYRATDTQYF
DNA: TGTGCCAGCAGTTACAGAGCCACAGATACGCAGTATTTT

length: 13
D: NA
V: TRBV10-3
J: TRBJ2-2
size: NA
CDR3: CAISASGTGELFF
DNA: TGTGCCATCAGCGCCTCCGGCACCGGGGAGCTGTTTTTT

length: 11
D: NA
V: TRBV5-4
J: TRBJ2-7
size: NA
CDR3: CASSLETEQYF
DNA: TGTGCCAGCAGCTTGGAGACCGAGCAGTACTTC

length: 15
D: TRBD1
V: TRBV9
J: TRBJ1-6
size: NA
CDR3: CASSVDRAGNSPLHF
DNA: TGTGCCAGCAGCGTCGACAGGGCAGGCAATTCACCCCTCCACTTT

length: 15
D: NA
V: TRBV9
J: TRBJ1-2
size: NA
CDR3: CASSVAAEANYGYTF
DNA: TGTGCCAGCAGCGTAGCGGCAGAGGCTAACTATGGCTACACCTTC

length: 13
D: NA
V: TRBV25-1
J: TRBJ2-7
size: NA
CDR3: CASNEVGSYEQYF
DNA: TGTGCCAGCAACGAAGTGGGGTCCTACGAGCAGTACTTC

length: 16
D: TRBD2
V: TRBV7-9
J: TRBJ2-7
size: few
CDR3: CASSDSLGTSGYEQYF
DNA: TGTGCCAGCAGCGACTCCCTGGGGACTAGCGGCTACGAGCAGTACTTC

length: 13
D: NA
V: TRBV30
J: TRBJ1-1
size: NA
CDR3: CAWSGLMNTEAFF
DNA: TGTGCCTGGAGTGGACTTATGAACACTGAAGCTTTCTTT

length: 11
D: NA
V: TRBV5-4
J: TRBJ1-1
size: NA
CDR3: CASRSGTEAFF
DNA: TGTGCCAGCAGGAGCGGGACTGAAGCTTTCTTT

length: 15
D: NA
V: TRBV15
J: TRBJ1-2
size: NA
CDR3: CATSRSHGADYGYTF
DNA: TGTGCCACCAGCAGATCCCATGGGGCAGACTATGGCTACACCTTC

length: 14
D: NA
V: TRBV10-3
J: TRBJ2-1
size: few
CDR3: CAISGTGVYNEQFF
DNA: TGTGCCATCAGTGGAACGGGAGTTTACAATGAGCAGTTCTTC

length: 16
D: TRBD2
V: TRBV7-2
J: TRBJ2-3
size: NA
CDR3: CASSRGTSGGMDTQYF
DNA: TGTGCCAGCAGCCGGGGGACTAGCGGAGGCATGGATACGCAGTATTTT

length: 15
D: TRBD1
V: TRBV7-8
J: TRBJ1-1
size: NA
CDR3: CASSTPGQPNTEAFF
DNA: TGTGCCAGCAGCACCCCGGGACAGCCGAACACTGAAGCTTTCTTT

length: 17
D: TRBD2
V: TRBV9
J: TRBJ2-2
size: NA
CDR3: CASASRDSGRATGELFF
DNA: TGTGCCAGCGCAAGTCGGGATAGCGGGAGGGCCACCGGGGAGCTGTTTTTT

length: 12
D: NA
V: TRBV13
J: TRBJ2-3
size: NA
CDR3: CASSSVTDTQYF
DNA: TGTGCCAGCAGCTCAGTTACAGATACGCAGTATTTT

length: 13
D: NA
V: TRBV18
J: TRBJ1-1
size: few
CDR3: CASSPDSNTEAFF
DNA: TGTGCCAGCTCACCTGACTCGAACACTGAAGCTTTCTTT

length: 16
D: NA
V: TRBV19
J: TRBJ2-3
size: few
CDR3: CASRRPGLPHTDTQYF
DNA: TGTGCCAGTAGGCGTCCGGGACTTCCGCACACAGATACGCAGTATTTT